One and the same sample provided the 16 T cell receptor beta chains below, sequenced in a study of shared clonotypes between healthy human individuals. Produced via immunoSEQ multiplex PCR; TCRdb's table is partial and in-frame only. The table lists about 1.5 million clones, nearly 99% of them singletons. The sample comprised naive CD4+ T cells sorted from blood. Subset here: CD45RA+ positively selected. The receptor source for this set is a man aged 25 to 45 in good health.

The rearrangement joins TRBV18 to TRBJ2-4, with TRBD2 identical over 12 bases. This CDR3 has 19 residues. The trim removed 5 bases at V and 1 base at J, leaving 12 bases unmatched. Germline lookup yields CDR1 KGHSH and CDR2 LQKENI. The CDR3 region is CASSVGTSGLRTAKNIQYF. For the CDR3, the DNA is TGTGCCAGCTCAGTAGGGACTAGCGGGTTGCGCACCGCCAAAAACATTCAGTACTTC.

The chain uses TRBV6-1 and TRBJ2-4, with D hard to call. Germline loops: CDR1 MNHNS, CDR2 SASEGT. The CDR3 sequence is 14 residues long. Trimming stripped 4 bases from V and 9 bases from J, with 16 bases between. In DNA, the CDR3 is TGTGCCAGCAGTGGCCCGGTGTTAATCGGCATTCAGTACTTC. Translation gives CASSGPVLIGIQYF.

The rearrangement joins TRBV7-2 to TRBJ2-5; TRBD2 might be the D (6 bases). V lost 5 bases, J lost 2 bases, and 12 bases lay in between. The length of the CDR3 is 14 residues. The V gene's germline CDR1 is SGHTA and CDR2 FQGNSA. CDR3 residues: CASSRAGRQETQYF. The CDR3 DNA is TGTGCCAGCAGCCGAGCGGGCAGGCAAGAGACCCAGTACTTC.

The J gene is TRBJ1-5, the V gene TRBV28, with TRBD1 as a possible D gene (5 bases). V lost 3 bases and J 0 bases, leaving 12 bases between the germline ends. Germline V CDR1 and CDR2: MDHEN, SYDVKM. The length of the CDR3 is 16 residues. CDR3 nucleotide sequence: TGTGCCAGCAGTTTGGGGCAGGATTATAGCAATCAGCCCCAGCATTTT. This sequence encodes CASSLGQDYSNQPQHF.

The chain employs TRBV5-6 and TRBJ1-2, with TRBD1 as a possible D gene (6 bases). The CDR3 has 14 residues. Deletions cut 2 bases from V and 4 bases from J, with 12 bases between. In germline, CDR1 is SGHDT, CDR2 YYEEEE. The CDR3 protein is CASSLGQPSYGYTF. The CDR3 DNA sequence: TGTGCCAGCAGCTTAGGACAGCCTTCCTATGGCTACACCTTC.

The rearrangement links TRBV5-1 to TRBJ2-5; 7 positions match TRBD1. V trimming: 4 bases; J trimming: 1 base; junction bases outside the gene matches: 4. The CDR3 spans 14 residues. The germline V gene has CDR1 SGHRS and CDR2 YFSETQ. CDR3 coding DNA: TGCGCCAGCAGCGAGGGACAGATCCAAGAGACCCAGTACTTC. This encodes CASSEGQIQETQYF.

This rearrangement joins TRBV11-2 to TRBJ2-2; perhaps TRBD2 as D (6 bases). V shed 5 bases and J shed 6 bases, with 13 bases lying between them. The CDR3 is 14 residues long. Germline V lookup: CDR1 SGHAT, CDR2 FQNNGV. CDR3 sequence: CASSTLAYAGELFF. The CDR3 nucleotides read TGTGCCAGCAGCACCCTAGCGTACGCCGGGGAGCTGTTTTTT. Full variable domain (outside the CDR3, taken from reference TRBV11-2 and TRBJ2-2): EAGVAQSPRYKIIEKRQSVAFWCNPISGHATLYWYQQILGQGPKLLIQFQNNGVVDDSQLPKDRFSAERLKGVDSTLKIQPAKLEDSAVYLCASSTLAYAGELFFGEGSRLTVL.

V gene TRBV5-6 combines with J gene TRBJ2-1, with D possibly being TRBD2 (5 bases). This CDR3 region has 14 residues. Per germline, CDR1 SGHDT and CDR2 YYEEEE. The germline V and J ends were trimmed by 2 bases and 10 bases, with 16 bases remaining between them. CDR3 amino acids: CASSLGLASSEQFF. CDR3 DNA: TGTGCCAGCAGCTTAGGTCTAGCAAGTAGCGAGCAGTTCTTC.

The chain recombines TRBV5-4 with TRBJ1-6; no firm D call. Deletions cut 3 bases from V and 9 bases from J, with 16 bases between. The CDR3 covers 15 residues. The V gene's germline CDR1 is SGHNT and CDR2 YYREEE (reference sequence). Written as DNA, the CDR3 is TGTGCCAGCAGCTCCTGGGAGGGAGTGGGTTCACCCCTCCACTTT. Translating gives CASSSWEGVGSPLHF.

This chain connects TRBV5-1 to TRBJ2-7; 8 bases are a match to TRBD2. Trimming cost V 4 bases and J 7 bases; bases outside gene matches: 19. This CDR3 comprises 17 residues. Germline CDR1 is SGHRS and CDR2 is YFSETQ. The CDR3 here is CASSPRAGGTSLGEQYF. CDR3 DNA: TGCGCCAGCAGCCCCCGGGCGGGAGGAACTTCTTTGGGGGAGCAGTACTTC.

This clone was seen once. V usage is TRBV5-1 and J usage is TRBJ2-7, with 8 bases identical to TRBD2. CDR3 length equals 15 residues. The germline gives CDR1 SGHRS, CDR2 YFSETQ. The J segment lost 0 bases and the V segment lost 4 bases, leaving 6 bases of the junction unmatched. CDR3 amino acids: CASSLLAESSYEQYF. CDR3 sequence (DNA): TGCGCCAGCAGCCTACTAGCGGAAAGCTCCTACGAGCAGTACTTC.

J is TRBJ2-1 and V is TRBV28, with 7 bases identical to TRBD1. This CDR3 comprises 13 residues. The V segment lost 11 bases and the J segment 3 bases; nucleotides outside the gene matches: 7. The germline gives CDR1 MDHEN, CDR2 SYDVKM. CDR3 sequence: CALKGTDYNEQFF. The CDR3 DNA sequence: TGTGCCCTAAAGGGGACAGACTACAATGAGCAGTTCTTC.

V is TRBV7-9 and J is TRBJ1-5; D is perhaps TRBD1 (5 bases). Trimming pared 6 bases from V and 0 bases from J, leaving 15 bases between. Germline V gene data show CDR1 as SEHNR and CDR2 as FQNEAQ (reference sequence). The CDR3 is 16 amino acids. CDR3 amino acids: CASSGTADDSNQPQHF. For the CDR3, the DNA is TGTGCCAGCAGTGGGACCGCGGACGATAGCAATCAGCCCCAGCATTTT.

This chain links TRBV4-1 with TRBJ2-4; D not resolved. This CDR3 region has 15 residues. V lost 4 bases to trimming and J lost 0 bases, with 10 bases between them. The germline V gene has CDR1 MGHRA and CDR2 YSYEKL. The CDR3 loop is CASSLIGLAKNIQYF. The CDR3 nucleotides read TGCGCCAGCAGCCTGATTGGCCTAGCCAAAAACATTCAGTACTTC.

This chain joins TRBV9 and TRBJ2-5; a weak D match, TRBD2 (5 bases). The CDR3 consists of 13 residues. The V end lost 3 bases, the J end lost 7 bases, and 13 bases lay between the germline ends. Germline CDR1 and CDR2: SGDLS and YYNGEE. CDR3 nucleotide sequence: TGTGCCAGCAGCGACGGGAATCGAGGGACCCAGTACTTC. Protein: CASSDGNRGTQYF.

A note on this clone: A junction boundary mismatches the germline segment, possibly from a read error. V usage is TRBV7-7 and J usage is TRBJ2-7; D might be TRBD2 (6 bases). There are 14 residues in the CDR3. CDR1 SSHAT and CDR2 FNYEAQ come from the germline V gene (reference sequence). The CDR3 bases are TGTGCTAGCAGCTTAAAACCGGGCGGGGACGAGCAGTACTTC. This encodes CASSLKPGGDEQYF.